This record covers a single TCR beta chain. At one end, the junction sequence differs from germline, possibly due to a read error. This sample is drawn from a study of cytomegalovirus exposure and HLA in healthy donors. Primers: 60 Vbeta forward and 13 Jbeta reverse. Generated by immunoSEQ multiplex PCR, the TCRdb table keeps only in-frame clones and is missing some. This table has roughly 130,000 clones, approximately 80% appearing once. The germline V gene encodes CDR1 SGHRS and CDR2 YFSETQ. CDR3 size: 15 residues. This chain connects TRBV5-1 to TRBJ1-1; weak D call: TRBD1 (6 bases). Sequenced: PBMCs. This TCR was sampled from a girl aged 2-15 years in good health and CMV-seronegative. The CDR3 DNA sequence: TGCGCCAGCAGCGGGTTTAGGGAGGGGGGAACTGAAACTTTCTTT. Translating it yields CASSGFREGGTETFF.